These T cell receptor beta chains were read from a single sample in a study of CD8+ T cells in alopecia areata. The method was immunoSEQ multiplex PCR; TCRdb's version includes in-frame clones alone and lacks a portion of them. The data contain more than 200,000 clones, under 70% of them seen just once; the ten biggest clones take up under 1.5%. The material sequenced was CD4+ T cells sorted from blood, taken at week 0. These receptors were taken from a human donor with alopecia areata. CDR3s include the opening cysteine and the closing phenylalanine or tryptophan. Each record gives: CDR3 length, D gene, J gene, clone size, V gene, CDR3 protein, CDR3 DNA. A D gene is named only where the DNA matches it firmly. Clone size appears in some rows only: once, few, many, or a class for an expanded clone.

13,NA,TRBJ2-1,few,TRBV15,CATSRGIDNEQFF,TGTGCCACCAGCAGAGGTATCGACAATGAGCAGTTCTTC
14,NA,TRBJ2-2,NA,TRBV5-1,CASGRGPNTGELFF,TGCGCCAGCGGCAGGGGCCCGAACACCGGGGAGCTGTTTTTT
13,NA,TRBJ2-1,NA,TRBV6-5,CASSYRRYNEQFF,TGTGCCAGCAGTTACAGGAGGTACAATGAGCAGTTCTTC
11,NA,TRBJ2-7,NA,TRBV20-1,CSASRGPGQYF,TGCAGTGCTAGCCGGGGCCCGGGGCAGTACTTC
11,NA,TRBJ2-1,NA,TRBV7-2,CASSQSNEQFF,TGTGCCAGCAGCCAGTCTAATGAGCAGTTCTTC
13,NA,TRBJ1-1,few,TRBV29-1,CSGAGTANTEAFF,TGCAGCGGTGCCGGGACCGCCAACACTGAAGCTTTCTTT
14,NA,TRBJ2-3,few,TRBV9,CASSLQDQAGTQYF,TGTGCCAGCAGCCTCCAGGACCAAGCCGGTACGCAGTATTTT
14,NA,TRBJ2-7,NA,TRBV7-8,CASSSPDSAGEQYF,TGTGCCAGCAGCTCGCCGGACAGCGCGGGAGAGCAGTACTTC
13,NA,TRBJ1-2,NA,TRBV30,CAWSKDSHYGYTF,TGTGCCTGGTCGAAAGACAGCCACTATGGCTACACCTTC
13,NA,TRBJ1-2,NA,TRBV19,CASSLRDIYGYTF,TGTGCCAGTAGTCTTCGGGACATCTATGGCTACACCTTC
12,NA,TRBJ2-2,NA,TRBV30,CAWSVRTGELFF,TGTGCCTGGAGTGTACGCACCGGGGAGCTGTTTTTT
15,NA,TRBJ1-1,NA,TRBV9,CASSVQLGSNTEAFF,TGTGCCAGCAGCGTACAATTGGGCAGTAACACTGAAGCTTTCTTT
12,TRBD1,TRBJ2-1,NA,TRBV29-1,CSVEQGAWEQFF,TGCAGCGTTGAACAGGGGGCTTGGGAGCAGTTCTTC
12,NA,TRBJ1-5,NA,TRBV28,CASKLVNQPQHF,TGTGCCAGCAAATTAGTAAATCAGCCCCAGCATTTT
13,NA,TRBJ2-7,NA,TRBV15,CATSPRGVDEQYF,TGTGCCACCAGTCCAAGGGGGGTGGACGAGCAGTACTTC
13,NA,TRBJ1-5,NA,TRBV27,CASTAGYHQPQHF,TGTGCCAGCACCGCGGGCTACCATCAGCCCCAGCATTTT
12,NA,TRBJ2-7,NA,TRBV2,CASSEARGQRYF,TGTGCCAGCAGTGAAGCGCGGGGGCAGCGGTACTTC
12,NA,TRBJ1-3,NA,TRBV29-1,CSVGTEANTIYF,TGCAGCGTTGGGACGGAGGCAAACACCATATATTTT
14,NA,TRBJ2-7,NA,TRBV5-6,CASSLAGDPYEQYF,TGTGCCAGCAGCTTGGCCGGTGATCCCTACGAGCAGTACTTC
15,NA,TRBJ2-2,NA,TRBV15,CATSRQEVYTGELFF,TGTGCCACCAGCAGACAGGAGGTATACACCGGGGAGCTGTTTTTT
16,TRBD1,TRBJ2-2,NA,TRBV5-1,CASSLAGTANTGELFF,TGCGCCAGCAGCTTGGCCGGGACAGCGAACACCGGGGAGCTGTTTTTT
13,NA,TRBJ1-1,NA,TRBV7-3,CASSSQRNTEAFF,TGTGCCAGCAGCTCCCAAAGGAACACTGAAGCTTTCTTT
12,NA,TRBJ2-5,NA,TRBV30,CAWGAGPETQYF,TGTGCCTGGGGGGCAGGGCCAGAGACCCAGTACTTC
16,NA,TRBJ2-1,NA,TRBV18,CASSPSTLSSYNEQFF,TGTGCCAGCTCACCCTCGACCCTCAGCTCCTACAATGAGCAGTTCTTC
13,NA,TRBJ2-7,once,TRBV29-1,CSVERTATGEQYF,TGCAGCGTTGAGCGAACGGCAACCGGCGAGCAGTACTTC
13,NA,TRBJ2-3,NA,TRBV5-4,CASSPGRTDTQYF,TGTGCCAGCAGCCCAGGCCGTACAGATACGCAGTATTTT
14,NA,TRBJ2-1,NA,TRBV9,CASSVATGDYLQFF,TGTGCCAGCAGCGTAGCTACAGGGGACTACCTGCAGTTCTTC
13,TRBD2,TRBJ2-1,few,TRBV29-1,CSVEPNSGWEQFF,TGCAGCGTTGAGCCGAATAGCGGGTGGGAGCAGTTCTTC
13,NA,TRBJ2-2,NA,TRBV25-1,CASSTTLTGELFF,TGTGCCAGCAGTACAACCCTTACCGGGGAGCTGTTTTTT
13,NA,TRBJ1-1,NA,TRBV30,CAWTPRRYTEAFF,TGTGCCTGGACCCCACGGCGGTACACTGAAGCTTTCTTT
13,TRBD1,TRBJ1-2,NA,TRBV6-5,CASRSGGIYGYTF,TGTGCCAGCAGATCAGGGGGGATCTATGGCTACACCTTC
12,TRBD2,TRBJ2-3,NA,TRBV5-6,CLPPSGADTQYF,TGCCTCCCCCCTAGCGGGGCAGATACGCAGTATTTT
15,NA,TRBJ1-5,NA,TRBV10-2,CASSAGGGGNQPQHF,TGCGCCAGCAGCGCAGGAGGGGGAGGCAATCAGCCCCAGCATTTT
14,NA,TRBJ2-2,few,TRBV29-1,CSVEGRFNTGELFF,TGCAGCGTTGAGGGGAGGTTTAACACCGGGGAGCTGTTTTTT
14,NA,TRBJ1-3,NA,TRBV30,CAWTSNRGGNTIYF,TGTGCCTGGACCAGTAATAGAGGTGGAAACACCATATATTTT
16,TRBD1,TRBJ2-2,NA,TRBV6-6,CASRHPGQGNTGELFF,TGTGCCAGCAGACACCCGGGACAGGGGAACACCGGGGAGCTGTTTTTT
15,NA,TRBJ1-5,NA,TRBV30,CAWADTGYSNQPQHF,TGTGCCTGGGCAGATACAGGGTATAGCAATCAGCCCCAGCATTTT
12,NA,TRBJ1-6,NA,TRBV7-9,CASSLEELPLHF,TGTGCCAGCAGCTTAGAAGAGTTACCCCTCCACTTT
15,TRBD1,TRBJ2-3,few,TRBV29-1,CSVEDGQGARDTQYF,TGCAGCGTTGAAGATGGACAGGGGGCTCGAGATACGCAGTATTTT
15,NA,TRBJ1-1,NA,TRBV7-9,CASSSGGGGNTEAFF,TGTGCCAGCAGCTCCGGCGGAGGGGGGAACACTGAAGCTTTCTTT
12,NA,TRBJ2-1,NA,TRBV29-1,CSVEWGGDEQFF,TGCAGCGTTGAATGGGGGGGCGATGAGCAGTTCTTC